This T cell receptor (beta chain) was observed in a study of cytomegalovirus exposure and HLA in healthy donors. This PCR relied on a set of 60 Vbeta primers and 13 Jbeta primers. TCRdb's table, derived via immunoSEQ multiplex PCR, lists solely in-frame clones and lacks some. This table holds some 110,000 clones, nearly 80% found once. This receptor was obtained from a man under 40 in good health and CMV-seronegative. Sequencing was performed on PBMCs.

The CDR3 nucleotides are TGTGCCAGCAGCTCAGGGACAGGGTTCGATCAGCCCCAGCATTTT. It encodes CASSSGTGFDQPQHF. J is TRBJ1-5 and V is TRBV5-4; 9 positions match TRBD1. The germline V gene encodes CDR1 SGHNT and CDR2 YYREEE (reference sequence). The CDR3 runs to 15 residues. The ends lost 3 bases at V and 5 bases at J; junction bases unmatched: 6. Drawing the rest from reference TRBV5-4 and TRBJ1-5, the complete variable domain is ETGVTQSPTHLIKTRGQQVTLRCSSQSGHNTVSWYQQALGQGPQFIFQYYREEENGRGNFPPRFSGLQFPNYSSELNVNALELDDSALYLCASSSGTGFDQPQHFGDGTRLSIL.